The present T cell receptor beta chain was sequenced within a study of T cell responses to AZD1222 COVID-19 vaccine. Profiled with immunoSEQ multiplex PCR; TCRdb holds only in-frame clones, not every one. The table lists fewer than 110,000 clones, about 92% of them singletons. Sequenced material: peripheral blood, taken 28 days after the second AZD1222 dose. The sequence derives from an adult who received the AZD1222 COVID-19 vaccine.

CDR3 region: CSASQLAETQYF. The CDR3 nucleotides are TGCAGTGCTAGTCAGCTGGCGGAGACCCAGTACTTC. The V gene is TRBV20-1, the J gene TRBJ2-5; D is undetermined. V dropped 3 bases and J dropped 5 bases, with 10 bases sitting between them. This CDR3 spans 12 amino acids. Germline V CDR1 and CDR2: DFQATT, SNEGSKA (reference sequence).